This section outlines one TCR beta chain sequence together with its context. This CDR3 is built from 13 residues. Deletions cut 1 base from V and 7 bases from J, with 13 bases between. Germline CDR1 and CDR2: GTSNPN and SVGIG (reference sequence). Under the authors' procedure: Amplification of reference gene primers was used by the study to estimate nucleated cell counts. The protocol was immunoSEQ multiplex PCR, while the TCRdb copy is restricted to in-frame clones and leaves out a portion. V and J calls plus clone size are reproduced from that table; the DNA served to infer D and trimming. The sample has about 24,000 clones; around 87% are singletons. The data stem from a study of blood T cell repertoires in COVID-19. Study-wide context: Acute-phase and convalescent COVID-19 samples originated in the United States, Italy and Spain.

This sequence was found in a human donor with active COVID-19. The donor label of this sample is uncertain. The chain carries TRBV30 and TRBJ2-5; D is possibly TRBD2 (5 bases). Specimen: peripheral blood. CDR3 bases: TGTGCCTGGAGTGAGGAGCGGACCGGGACCCAGTACTTC. Residues: CAWSEERTGTQYF. Complete variable domain (other parts from reference TRBV30 and TRBJ2-5): SQTIHQWPATLVQPVGSPLSLECTVEGTSNPNLYWYRQAAGRGLQLLFYSVGIGQISSEVPQNLSASRPQDRQFILSSKKLLLSDSGFYLCAWSEERTGTQYFGPGTRLLVL.